The next 18 T cell receptor beta chains were all read from a single sample in a study of cytomegalovirus exposure and HLA in healthy donors. Both 60 Vbeta primers and 13 Jbeta primers went into the PCR. Method: immunoSEQ multiplex PCR; TCRdb's copy keeps in-frame clones and lacks some. The repertoire has about 200,000 clones, around 81% of them found once; the top ten carry under 2%. The sequencing input was PBMCs. Receptors were obtained from a man aged 25-45 years in good health and CMV-seronegative.

This clone has only a few counts. This chain connects TRBV18 to TRBJ2-2; possibly TRBD2 for D (7 bases). Trimming removed 2 bases from V and 6 bases from J, with 10 bases in between. This CDR3 has 14 amino acids. Germline CDR1 and CDR2: KGHSH and LQKENI. CDR3 protein: CASSPAGAPGELFF. The CDR3 nucleotides read TGTGCCAGCTCACCAGCGGGGGCCCCCGGGGAGCTGTTTTTT.

The rearrangement uses TRBV5-1 and TRBJ1-1, with 7 positions matching TRBD1. From germline, CDR1 is SGHRS and CDR2 YFSETQ. J gave up 7 bases and V 4 bases, and 7 bases lay outside the gene matches. CDR3 length: 13 amino acids. This CDR3 reads CASSLNRGGEAFF. CDR3 coding DNA: TGCGCCAGCAGCCTAAACAGGGGCGGTGAAGCTTTCTTT.

The V and J genes are TRBV2 and TRBJ1-6; TRBD1 might be the D (5 bases). From germline, CDR1 is SNHLY and CDR2 FYNNEI. V lost 3 bases and J lost 1, with 16 bases in between. The CDR3 is 18 amino acids. CDR3 sequence: CASSDKKRGKSYNSPLHF. The CDR3 nucleotides are TGTGCCAGCAGTGATAAAAAACGGGGGAAGTCCTATAATTCACCCCTCCACTTT. Full variable domain (outside the CDR3, taken from reference TRBV2 and TRBJ1-6): EPEVTQTPSHQVTQMGQEVILRCVPISNHLYFYWYRQILGQKVEFLVSFYNNEISEKSEIFDDQFSVERPDGSNFTLKIRSTKLEDSAMYFCASSDKKRGKSYNSPLHFGNGTRLTVT.

The rearrangement joins TRBV28 to TRBJ1-1; no reliable D call. The CDR3 totals 15 residues. The germline V gene has CDR1 MDHEN and CDR2 SYDVKM. Trimming took off 1 base at V and 5 bases at J, with 14 bases between the two ends. The CDR3 region has the DNA TGTGCCAGCAGTTTATCGGAGGCCCCGAGGACTGAAGCTTTCTTT. The encoded protein is CASSLSEAPRTEAFF.

The rearrangement links TRBV6-1 to TRBJ2-7; no reliable D call. The CDR3 spans 11 residues. Germline V gene sequence: CDR1 MNHNS, CDR2 SASEGT. V lost 5 bases to trimming and J lost 6 bases, with 8 bases between them. The CDR3 protein is CASSTRGEQYF. The CDR3 region has the DNA TGTGCCAGCAGTACCAGAGGCGAGCAGTACTTC.

The chain links TRBV19 to TRBJ2-2, with 10 bases fitting TRBD2. Per germline, CDR1 LNHDA and CDR2 SQIVND (reference sequence). There are 15 residues in the CDR3. V was pared by 10 bases and J by 4 bases, with 9 bases of the junction left unmatched. DNA for the CDR3: TGTGCCACCAACCCTAGCGGGAGAGCCACCGGGGAGCTGTTTTTT. It encodes CATNPSGRATGELFF.

This clone was seen only once. This chain uses TRBV9 with TRBJ2-1, with D perhaps TRBD2 (5 bases). CDR1 SGDLS and CDR2 YYNGEE come from the germline V gene. The CDR3 loop spans 15 amino acids. V dropped 1 base and J dropped 0 bases, with 8 bases sitting between them. The CDR3: CASSVRLSSYNEQFF. CDR3 DNA sequence: TGTGCCAGCAGCGTAAGACTATCCTCCTACAATGAGCAGTTCTTC.

This clone came up a few times. This chain uses TRBV25-1 with TRBJ2-5; 8 bases fit TRBD1. Per germline, CDR1 MGHDK and CDR2 SYGVNS. The CDR3 extends over 13 amino acids. The V and J ends lost 10 bases and 5 bases, in that order; junction bases with no gene match: 9. The CDR3 DNA reads TGTGCCACCAGGGGGCCATCTAGGGAGACCCAGTACTTC. It is translated as CATRGPSRETQYF.

This sequence joins TRBV9 and TRBJ2-7; D possibly corresponds to TRBD1 (6 bases). V gave up 3 bases and J gave up 2 bases, with 9 bases separating them. The germline V gene encodes CDR1 SGDLS and CDR2 YYNGEE. The length of the CDR3 is 13 residues. The CDR3 sequence: CASSAGHPYEQYF. The CDR3 nucleotides are TGTGCCAGCAGCGCGGGACACCCCTACGAGCAGTACTTC.

This clone was seen more than once but under ten times. The chain uses TRBV7-3 and TRBJ2-7; no reliable D call. Germline V CDR1 and CDR2: SGHTA, FQGTGA. V lost 5 bases, J lost 3 bases, and 11 bases lay in between. The CDR3 sequence is 13 residues long. This CDR3 is CASSLRSNYEQYF. CDR3 DNA: TGTGCCAGCAGCCTGAGGTCCAACTACGAGCAGTACTTC.

The chain has TRBV27 and TRBJ2-6, with 10 bases that match TRBD2. Unmatched junction bases numbered 12, after V lost 5 bases and J lost 2 bases. CDR1 MNHEY and CDR2 SMNVEV come from the germline V gene (reference sequence). This CDR3 spans 19 amino acids. This chain's CDR3 is CASSPGGSGRTPGANVLTF. The CDR3 DNA sequence: TGTGCCAGCAGTCCTGGGGGTAGCGGGAGGACTCCTGGGGCCAACGTCCTGACTTTC.

The chain is built from TRBV30 and TRBJ1-5; D possibly corresponds to TRBD1 (6 bases). V was pared by 1 base and J by 5 bases, with 9 bases between. CDR3 length: 13 amino acids. Per the germline V gene, CDR1 is GTSNPN and CDR2 is SVGIG (reference sequence). CDR3 region: CAWSAAGDQPQHF. For the CDR3, the DNA is TGTGCCTGGAGTGCGGCAGGGGATCAGCCCCAGCATTTT.

Worth noting for this clone: The sample carries other DNA sequences with the same CDR3. The rearrangement links TRBV7-9 to TRBJ1-3; D is uncertain. This CDR3 region has 13 residues. V shed 8 bases and J shed 0 bases, with 8 bases lying between them. The germline gives CDR1 SEHNR, CDR2 FQNEAQ (reference sequence). CDR3 in amino acids: CASSPSSGNTIYF. DNA for the CDR3: TGTGCCAGCTCACCTAGCTCTGGAAACACCATATATTTT.

The chain is built from TRBV11-2 and TRBJ2-7; 7 bases map to TRBD2. Trimming at V came to 4 bases and at J to 3 bases, leaving 6 bases not matched to a gene. Germline CDR1 SGHAT, CDR2 FQNNGV. The CDR3 covers 14 residues. This CDR3 reads CASSSRGEDYEQYF. The CDR3 DNA reads TGTGCCAGCAGCTCCCGGGGGGAGGACTACGAGCAGTACTTC.

This chain links TRBV5-1 with TRBJ1-1; 7 positions match TRBD1. CDR3 length: 15 residues. The J segment lost 0 bases and the V segment lost 4 bases, leaving 6 bases of the junction unmatched. From germline, CDR1 is SGHRS and CDR2 YFSETQ. CDR3 region: CASSKTGTVNTEAFF. The CDR3 DNA sequence: TGCGCCAGCAGCAAAACCGGGACAGTGAACACTGAAGCTTTCTTT.

The chain employs TRBV11-3 and TRBJ2-1; possible D gene TRBD2, 6 bases. The CDR3 totals 15 residues. V shed 4 bases and J shed 1 base, with 11 bases lying between them. CDR1 and CDR2 (germline): SGHNT, YENEEA. CDR3 sequence: CASSSRLESYNEQFF. The CDR3 DNA is TGTGCCAGCAGCTCGAGACTAGAATCCTACAATGAGCAGTTCTTC.

J is TRBJ2-2 and V is TRBV27, with 7 positions matching TRBD1. Germline V gives CDR1 MNHEY, CDR2 SMNVEV (reference sequence). The CDR3 runs 18 residues. Germline trimming cut 5 bases from V and 0 bases from J; bases unmatched to any gene: 12. CDR3 DNA sequence: TGTGCCAGCAGTCTCCAACTAAGGACAGGACCGAACACCGGGGAGCTGTTTTTT. It codes for CASSLQLRTGPNTGELFF.

This clone showed up just a few times. The chain is built from TRBV30 and TRBJ1-3; weak D call: TRBD1 (6 bases). V was pared by 4 bases and J by 3 bases, with 13 bases between. This CDR3 has 14 residues. In germline, CDR1 is GTSNPN, CDR2 SVGIG (reference sequence). This CDR3 is CAWTKDSFGNTIYF. The CDR3 DNA reads TGTGCCTGGACCAAGGACAGTTTTGGAAACACCATATATTTT.